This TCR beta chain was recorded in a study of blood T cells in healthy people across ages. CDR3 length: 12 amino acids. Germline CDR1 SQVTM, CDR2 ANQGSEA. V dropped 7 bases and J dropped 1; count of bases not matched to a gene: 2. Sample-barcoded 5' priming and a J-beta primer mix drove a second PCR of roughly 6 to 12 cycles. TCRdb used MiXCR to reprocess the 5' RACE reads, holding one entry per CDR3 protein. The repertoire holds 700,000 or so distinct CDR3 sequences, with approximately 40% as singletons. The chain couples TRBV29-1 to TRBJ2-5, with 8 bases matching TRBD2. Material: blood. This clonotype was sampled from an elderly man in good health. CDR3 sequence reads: CSAGRAQETQYF. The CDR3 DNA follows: TGCAGCGCCGGGAGGGCCCAAGAGACCCAGTACTTC.